These 16 T cell receptor beta chains originate from one sample sequenced in a study of T cells after yellow fever vaccination. TCRdb passed the 5' RACE reads through MiXCR, listing each CDR3 protein once. This sample has around 300,000 distinct CDR3 sequences; around 13% occur once, and the top ten carry less than 0.55%. The material sequenced was CD4+ T cells sorted from PBMCs, taken 45 days after the yellow fever booster vaccination. Receptors originate from a man aged 30-40 years who received the YFV17D yellow fever vaccine.

The chain joins TRBV6-1 to TRBJ2-6; unclear D gene. Looked up from germline, CDR1 is MNHNS and CDR2 is SASEGT. Between the trimmed V and J ends, which lost 6 bases and 0 bases, there was a span of 6 bases. The CDR3 is 14 amino acids. CDR3 sequence (DNA): TGTGCCAGCAGCCGAAACTCTGGGGCCAACGTCCTGACTTTC. This encodes CASSRNSGANVLTF.

This clonotype showed up many times. This chain links TRBV20-1 with TRBJ2-1, with D perhaps TRBD2 (6 bases). Germline-derived CDR1 and CDR2 are DFQATT and SNEGSKA (reference sequence). The CDR3 extends over 14 amino acids. V lost 6 bases to trimming and J lost 1 base, with 13 bases between them. CDR3 protein: CSARGTGSYNEQFF. In DNA form, the CDR3 reads TGCAGTGCCCGGGGGACTGGGTCCTACAATGAGCAGTTCTTC.

The table lists this clonotype with a few counts. This chain uses TRBV6-1 with TRBJ2-1, with D perhaps given as TRBD1 or TRBD2 (5 bases each). From germline, CDR1 is MNHNS and CDR2 SASEGT. CDR3 length: 14 amino acids. V was clipped by 10 bases and J by 2 bases, with 15 bases between them. This CDR3 reads CAIRAGRTYNEQFF. The CDR3 DNA follows: TGTGCCATACGGGCAGGGAGAACCTACAATGAGCAGTTCTTC.

This clonotype has a handful of counts. V and J are TRBV19 and TRBJ2-1; D perhaps matches TRBD2 (6 bases). Germline lookup yields CDR1 LNHDA and CDR2 SQIVND (reference sequence). This CDR3 spans 12 amino acids. Between the trimmed V and J ends, which lost 4 bases and 10 bases, there was a span of 11 bases. CDR3 nucleotide sequence: TGTGCCAGTAGTACCCCGACTAGAGAGCAGTTCTTC. Its translation is CASSTPTREQFF.

This clonotype has only a few counts. This sequence joins TRBV5-8 and TRBJ2-3, with TRBD2 as a possible D gene (6 bases). Germline loops: CDR1 SGHTS, CDR2 YDEGEE. V was clipped by 4 bases and J by 1 base, with 10 bases between them. The CDR3 sequence is 14 residues long. The CDR3 sequence is CASSVPGGTDTQYF. CDR3 in DNA: TGTGCCAGCAGCGTCCCGGGGGGCACAGATACGCAGTATTTT.

The V call is TRBV20-1, the J call TRBJ2-3, with 11 bases identical to TRBD2. V shed 6 bases and J 0 bases; nucleotides not matched to a gene: 14. Germline assignment: CDR1 DFQATT and CDR2 SNEGSKA (reference sequence). This CDR3 has 18 amino acids. In DNA form, the CDR3 reads TGCAGTGCCGAAACCGGGACTAGCGGCCGGGGTAGCACAGATACGCAGTATTTT. The encoded protein is CSAETGTSGRGSTDTQYF.

The chain is built from TRBV7-9 and TRBJ2-7; TRBD1 is a possible D gene (6 bases). The CDR3 spans 13 residues. Germline CDR1 reads SEHNR; CDR2 reads FQNEAQ (reference sequence). Trimming cost V 5 bases and J 4 bases, with 12 bases left between them. CDR3 region: CASSRWTEYEQYF. The DNA of the CDR3 is TGTGCCAGCAGCCGATGGACAGAGTACGAGCAGTACTTC.

V usage is TRBV18 and J usage is TRBJ2-5; no reliable D call. Per the germline V gene, CDR1 is KGHSH and CDR2 is LQKENI. V was cut by 7 bases and J by 2 bases, with 11 bases left in between. The CDR3 is 13 amino acids. The CDR3 protein is CASFSASQETQYF. The CDR3 nucleotides read TGTGCCAGCTTTTCCGCTTCACAAGAGACCCAGTACTTC. Combining the CDR3 with reference TRBV18 and TRBJ2-5 gives the whole variable domain NAGVMQNPRHLVRRRGQEARLRCSPMKGHSHVYWYRQLPEEGLKFMVYLQKENIIDESGMPKERFSAEFPKEGPSILRIQQVVRGDSAAYFCASFSASQETQYFGPGTRLLVL.

The CDR3 loop reads CASSLTTAYEQYF. In DNA, the CDR3 is TGTGCCAGCAGCCTTACAACGGCCTACGAGCAGTACTTC. This chain joins TRBV3-1 and TRBJ2-7; unclear D gene. Germline CDR1 is LGHDT and CDR2 is YNNKEL (reference sequence). The CDR3 is made up of 13 amino acids. Trimming took off 4 bases at V and 2 bases at J, with 9 bases between the two ends.

The gene calls are TRBV10-3 and TRBJ2-5; a possible D gene is TRBD2 (5 bases). The CDR3 has 12 amino acids. Per the germline V gene, CDR1 is ENHRY and CDR2 is SYGVKD. V lost 4 bases to trimming and J lost 4 bases, with 7 bases between them. CDR3 nucleotides: TGTGCCATCAGTGTGGCGGGAGAGACCCAGTACTTC. Translation: CAISVAGETQYF.

The V gene is TRBV11-2, the J gene TRBJ2-1; D is possibly TRBD1 (6 bases). The CDR3 spans 13 residues. Germline assignment: CDR1 SGHAT and CDR2 FQNNGV. The ends were cut back, 4 bases at V and 10 bases at J, with 14 bases in the middle. This CDR3 reads CASSSDRTTEQFF. The CDR3 nucleotides read TGTGCCAGCAGCTCCGACAGGACCACGGAGCAGTTCTTC.

There are a few counts of this clonotype. The chain joins TRBV7-9 to TRBJ2-7; 11 positions agree with TRBD1. CDR3 length: 12 amino acids. Per germline, CDR1 SEHNR and CDR2 FQNEAQ (reference sequence). V lost 6 bases to trimming and J lost 7 bases; unmatched junction nucleotides: 2. CDR3 bases: TGTGCCAGCAGGGGACAGGGGGGAGAGCAGTACTTC. Encoded protein: CASRGQGGEQYF. Full variable domain (remainder filled in from reference TRBV7-9 and TRBJ2-7): DTGVSQNPRHKITKRGQNVTFRCDPISEHNRLYWYRQTLGQGPEFLTYFQNEAQLEKSRLLSDRFSAERPKGSFSTLEIQRTEQGDSAMYLCASRGQGGEQYFGPGTRLTVT.

A few counts support this clonotype. V usage is TRBV7-2 and J usage is TRBJ2-5, with D perhaps matching TRBD1 (7 bases). Germline V gene sequence: CDR1 SGHTA, CDR2 FQGNSA. V was clipped by 3 bases and J by 5 bases, with 13 bases between them. The CDR3 contains 14 residues. CDR3 DNA sequence: TGTGCCAGCAGCTTGCGGAGGGGGCAGGAGACCCAGTACTTC. Translated: CASSLRRGQETQYF.

This clonotype was counted only a few times. The V and J genes are TRBV20-1 and TRBJ2-1; possible D gene TRBD2, 6 bases. The CDR3 spans 19 residues. Per germline, CDR1 DFQATT and CDR2 SNEGSKA (reference sequence). V lost 6 bases and J 5 bases, leaving 32 bases between the germline ends. This chain's CDR3 is CSASGGSGLYPSNDNEQFF. The DNA for the CDR3 is TGCAGTGCCAGCGGAGGGAGTGGGTTGTACCCTTCTAACGACAATGAGCAGTTCTTC.

This clonotype was seen a handful of times. The gene calls are TRBV6-1 and TRBJ2-3; D gene ambiguous. Trimming left V 5 bases short and J 0 bases short, with 6 bases between. CDR1 and CDR2 from the germline V gene are MNHNS and SASEGT. CDR3 size: 13 residues. CDR3 bases: TGTGCCAGCAGTCATCAGAGCACAGATACGCAGTATTTT. The encoded protein is CASSHQSTDTQYF.

This clonotype was counted between two and nine times. V and J are TRBV12-3 or TRBV12-4 and TRBJ1-1; 9 bases agree with TRBD1. Trimming removed 6 bases from V and 5 bases from J; junction bases left unmatched: 1. The CDR3 loop spans 12 amino acids. Here the CDR3 DNA reads TGTGCCAGCAGCGGGACAGGGACTGAAGCTTTCTTT. Translation gives CASSGTGTEAFF.